Listed here are 5 T cell receptor beta chains from one sample, sequenced in a study of CD8+ T cells in alopecia areata. Treatment here: oral pan-JAK inhibitor, 5-10 mg twice daily. Sequencing used cDNA as its template, made by extracting RNA and reverse transcribing it. Some clones are missing from TCRdb's copy, which holds only in-frame ones; the method was immunoSEQ multiplex PCR. Of about 210,000 clones detected, 64% appear once; the ten largest clones hold about 4%. The sample consisted of CD4+ T cells sorted from blood, taken at week 4, from a patient treated with tofacitinib. All receptors derive from a human donor with alopecia areata.

The rearrangement uses TRBV6-1 and TRBJ2-3, with 8 bases aligning to TRBD2. Germline trimming cut 4 bases from V and 8 bases from J; bases unmatched to any gene: 11. The CDR3 contains 15 residues. CDR1 is MNHNS, CDR2 SASEGT, per germline. The CDR3 nucleotides read TGTGCCAGCAGTGGCGGGGGAGCGGGGGCAGGTACGCAGTATTTT. It yields the protein CASSGGGAGAGTQYF.

The chain employs TRBV29-1 and TRBJ2-7, with D possibly matching TRBD1 (6 bases). The V end was cut by 0 bases, the J end by 3 bases, with 6 bases between. The CDR3 has 12 amino acids. Germline CDR1 and CDR2: SQVTM and ANQGSEA. In nucleotides, the CDR3 is TGCAGCGTTGAAGAGACAGGCTACGAGCAGTACTTC. Translating gives CSVEETGYEQYF.

The chain links TRBV7-2 to TRBJ2-1; D ambiguous. The germline V and J ends were trimmed by 2 bases and 0 bases, with 17 bases remaining between them. In germline, CDR1 is SGHTA, CDR2 FQGNSA. This CDR3 has 18 amino acids. The CDR3 sequence: CASSLSRQAISSYNEQFF. CDR3 DNA sequence: TGTGCCAGCAGCTTATCTCGGCAGGCGATAAGCTCCTACAATGAGCAGTTCTTC.

The chain recombines TRBV5-6 with TRBJ2-7; D call uncertain. Germline CDR1 and CDR2: SGHDT and YYEEEE. Trimming stripped 2 bases from V and 2 bases from J, with 8 bases between. CDR3 length equals 13 residues. CDR3 sequence (DNA): TGTGCCAGCAGCTTTACCGGGCCCTACGAGCAGTACTTC. As protein: CASSFTGPYEQYF.

There are a few counts of this clone. J is TRBJ2-1 and V is TRBV5-1; 11 bases line up with TRBD2. The CDR3 contains 14 residues. With 6 bases clipped from V and 7 bases from J, the junction kept 6 bases outside the gene matches. Germline CDR1 and CDR2: SGHRS and YFSETQ. This CDR3 is CASTLAGAGNEQFF. The CDR3 DNA reads as TGCGCCAGCACACTAGCGGGGGCGGGGAATGAGCAGTTCTTC.